The 25 T cell receptor beta chains below come from one sample, sequenced in a study of graft-versus-host responses after intestinal transplantation. These receptors have no known antigen. Some clones are missing from TCRdb's copy, which holds only in-frame ones; the method was immunoSEQ multiplex PCR. The sample lists tens of thousands of clones; around 89% were seen once. The sequences come from unstimulated CD8+ T cells sorted from spleen or lymph node cells, collected before intestinal transplant. The receptors were gathered from a human donor who received an intestinal transplant.

The rearrangement joins TRBV2 to TRBJ2-5; 10 bases align to TRBD1. Germline CDR1 SNHLY, CDR2 FYNNEI. The CDR3 spans 15 residues. Trimming at V came to 6 bases and at J to 4 bases, leaving 8 bases not matched to a gene. The CDR3 bases are TGTGCCAGCAGCCTGACAGGGGGCTATGGAGAGACCCAGTACTTC. It is translated as CASSLTGGYGETQYF.

This clone was detected only once. The chain uses TRBV2 and TRBJ2-7; D possibly corresponds to TRBD2 (5 bases). V was trimmed by 2 bases and J by 0 bases, leaving 11 bases between them. CDR1 and CDR2 (germline): SNHLY, FYNNEI. The CDR3 spans 15 residues. The CDR3 region is CASSEWGVGSYEQYF. The CDR3 region has the DNA TGTGCCAGCAGTGAATGGGGAGTCGGCTCCTACGAGCAGTACTTC.

The CDR3 sequence is CASSDPREPSGETQYF. The CDR3 bases are TGTGCCAGCAGTGATCCCCGGGAGCCCTCGGGGGAGACCCAGTACTTC. The rearrangement links TRBV2 to TRBJ2-5; TRBD2 is a possible D gene (6 bases). With 3 bases removed from V and 5 bases from J, the gap between germline ends came to 19 bases. There are 16 residues in the CDR3. The germline CDR1 and CDR2 sequences are SNHLY and FYNNEI. Together with reference TRBV2 and TRBJ2-5, the CDR3 gives the full variable domain: EPEVTQTPSHQVTQMGQEVILRCVPISNHLYFYWYRQILGQKVEFLVSFYNNEISEKSEIFDDQFSVERPDGSNFTLKIRSTKLEDSAMYFCASSDPREPSGETQYFGPGTRLLVL.

The chain employs TRBV15 and TRBJ1-4; D uncertain. This CDR3 contains 15 residues. Germline V lookup: CDR1 LNHNV, CDR2 YYDKDF (reference sequence). Trimming took 2 bases from V and 1 from J, leaving 8 bases between them. CDR3 coding DNA: TGTGCCACCAGCAGAACGGTTGTAACTAATGAAAAACTGTTTTTT. Translation gives CATSRTVVTNEKLFF.

This clone was detected only a few times. This chain links TRBV5-5 with TRBJ1-3, with TRBD1 as a possible D gene (6 bases). From germline, CDR1 is SGHKS and CDR2 YYEKEE (reference sequence). Deletions cut 4 bases from V and 4 bases from J, with 24 bases between. The CDR3 contains 18 residues. The CDR3 DNA sequence: TGTGCCAGCAGCGATAATTACAGGGTATCCAGTCGGGGAAACACCATATATTTT. This gives the protein CASSDNYRVSSRGNTIYF. Full variable domain (missing parts from reference TRBV5-5 and TRBJ1-3): DAGVTQSPTHLIKTRGQQVTLRCSPISGHKSVSWYQQVLGQGPQFIFQYYEKEERGRGNFPDRFSARQFPNYSSELNVNALLLGDSALYLCASSDNYRVSSRGNTIYFGEGSWLTVV.

The chain uses TRBV28 and TRBJ2-5; 9 positions agree with TRBD2. This CDR3 spans 16 amino acids. V lost 3 bases and J lost 2; bases outside the gene matches: 7. Per germline, CDR1 MDHEN and CDR2 SYDVKM. The CDR3 nucleotides read TGTGCCAGCAGTTTGTATAGCGGGAGTCCGCAAGAGACCCAGTACTTC. Translating it yields CASSLYSGSPQETQYF.

The sample holds one count of this clone. V usage is TRBV5-1 and J usage is TRBJ2-6; D might be TRBD2 (5 bases). Trimming removed 7 bases at V and 0 bases at J, with 11 bases between. CDR3 size: 15 residues. CDR1 SGHRS and CDR2 YFSETQ come from the germline V gene. Written as DNA, the CDR3 is TGCGCCAGCCGGACTTCCCCCTCTGGGGCCAACGTCCTGACTTTC. This gives the protein CASRTSPSGANVLTF.

The V gene is TRBV7-2, the J gene TRBJ1-2, with D possibly TRBD1 on 6 matching bases. CDR3 size: 15 residues. Per the germline V gene, CDR1 is SGHTA and CDR2 is FQGNSA. V was trimmed by 5 bases and J by 4 bases, leaving 17 bases between them. The CDR3 spells CASSTWDIWVYGYTF. DNA for the CDR3: TGTGCCAGCAGCACCTGGGACATCTGGGTCTATGGCTACACCTTC.

The J gene is TRBJ2-7, the V gene TRBV10-3, with TRBD2 as a possible D gene (5 bases). The length of the CDR3 is 13 residues. V lost 8 bases, J lost 3 bases, and 14 bases lay in between. Germline CDR1 is ENHRY and CDR2 is SYGVKD. CDR3 loop: CAIGPPGDYEQYF. The CDR3 DNA is TGTGCCATCGGGCCACCCGGGGACTACGAGCAGTACTTC.

A remark on this clone: Within the sample, other DNA sequences also encode this same CDR3. The chain is built from TRBV5-1 and TRBJ2-3, with TRBD2 as a possible D gene (5 bases). Trimming pared 0 bases from V and 3 bases from J, leaving 14 bases between. This CDR3 is 16 amino acids long. Germline-derived CDR1 and CDR2 are SGHRS and YFSETQ. The CDR3 region is CASSLASRVGTDTQYF. CDR3 in DNA: TGCGCCAGCAGCTTGGCGTCGAGGGTTGGAACAGATACGCAGTATTTT.

V gene TRBV6-5 combines with J gene TRBJ2-1; 11 bases are shared with TRBD2. This CDR3 contains 16 residues. CDR1 and CDR2 from the germline V gene are MNHEY and SVGAGI. V lost 0 bases to trimming and J lost 8 bases; unmatched junction nucleotides: 6. CDR3 region: CASSYSASGRFDEQFF. The CDR3 DNA is TGTGCCAGCAGTTACTCCGCTAGCGGGAGGTTTGATGAGCAGTTCTTC.

The J gene is TRBJ2-3, the V gene TRBV27; unclear D gene. The CDR3 runs 14 residues. The V end was cut by 5 bases, the J end by 1 base, with 10 bases between. Per the germline V gene, CDR1 is MNHEY and CDR2 is SMNVEV (reference sequence). For the CDR3, the DNA is TGTGCCAGCAGTATCCTAGAGGGCACAGATACGCAGTATTTT. This codes for CASSILEGTDTQYF.

V is TRBV6-5 and J is TRBJ2-7; D might be TRBD2 (6 bases). The germline V and J ends were trimmed by 2 bases and 3 bases, with 11 bases remaining between them. Germline values: CDR1 MNHEY, CDR2 SVGAGI. This CDR3 is built from 14 residues. The CDR3 is CASSYASADYEQYF. CDR3 DNA sequence: TGTGCCAGCAGTTACGCTAGCGCGGACTACGAGCAGTACTTC.

The V and J genes are TRBV6-6 and TRBJ1-5; TRBD1 agrees at 7 bases. Per germline, CDR1 MNHNY and CDR2 SVGAGI (reference sequence). V was pared by 7 bases and J by 4 bases, with 4 bases of the junction left unmatched. The CDR3 length is 13 residues. In nucleotides, the CDR3 is TGTGCCAGCACCAGGGGGGTGAATCAGCCCCAGCATTTT. It translates to CASTRGVNQPQHF.

V and J are TRBV5-5 and TRBJ2-1; 9 bases are shared with TRBD2. Germline values: CDR1 SGHKS, CDR2 YYEKEE (reference sequence). The CDR3 length is 15 residues. Trimming took 4 bases from V and 2 from J; bases not matched to a gene: 4. CDR3 DNA: TGTGCCAGCAGCAGCTCTAGCGGGGCCTACAATGAGCAGTTCTTC. Residues: CASSSSSGAYNEQFF.

This clone has a single count. The genes are TRBV19 and TRBJ1-1; D unclear. Germline CDR1 is LNHDA and CDR2 is SQIVND (reference sequence). With 4 bases removed from V and 9 bases from J, the gap between germline ends came to 15 bases. The CDR3 has 13 residues. In DNA form, the CDR3 reads TGTGCCAGTAGTAGGAGGTTGCCGGGAAAAGCTTTCTTT. Translation gives CASSRRLPGKAFF.

The table lists this clone with a few counts. The gene calls are TRBV4-1 and TRBJ1-1, with D maybe TRBD1 (5 bases). CDR1 is MGHRA and CDR2 is YSYEKL in the germline V gene. CDR3 length: 13 residues. The V end was cut by 3 bases, the J end by 8 bases, with 13 bases between. The CDR3 reads CASSHRLDREAFF. The CDR3 nucleotides are TGCGCCAGCAGCCACCGCCTTGACAGAGAAGCTTTCTTT.

V and J are TRBV6-5 and TRBJ2-2; the D is unclear. The CDR3 contains 15 residues. The germline CDR1 and CDR2 sequences are MNHEY and SVGAGI. The ends were cut back, 6 bases at V and 7 bases at J, with 18 bases in the middle. This CDR3 reads CASSHPSQPDGELFF. The CDR3 DNA reads as TGTGCCAGCAGCCATCCCTCACAGCCTGACGGGGAGCTGTTTTTT.

This sequence joins TRBV10-3 and TRBJ2-7; 7 nucleotides align to TRBD1. Germline CDR1 is ENHRY and CDR2 is SYGVKD. The CDR3 length is 12 residues. J was trimmed by 2 bases and V by 9 bases; bases with no gene match: 4. This CDR3 reads CAMGDRAYEQYF. In DNA form, the CDR3 reads TGTGCCATGGGGGACAGAGCCTACGAGCAGTACTTC.

The V gene is TRBV5-4, the J gene TRBJ2-7; the D is unclear. From germline, CDR1 is SGHNT and CDR2 YYREEE (reference sequence). V was shortened by 2 bases and J by 4 bases, with 7 bases between the two germline ends. The CDR3 loop spans 12 amino acids. The chain's CDR3 is CASSLNPYEQYF. In DNA form, the CDR3 reads TGTGCCAGCAGCTTAAATCCGTACGAGCAGTACTTC.

The chain links TRBV10-1 to TRBJ1-5, with 7 bases matching TRBD1. Germline CDR1 reads WNHNN; CDR2 reads SYGVQD (reference sequence). This CDR3 region has 16 residues. Trimming cost V 5 bases and J 3 bases; bases outside gene matches: 10. Here the CDR3 reads CASSTSTGYNNQPQHF. The DNA for the CDR3 is TGCGCCAGCAGTACCTCGACAGGGTATAACAATCAGCCCCAGCATTTT.

V gene TRBV7-9 combines with J gene TRBJ1-4; 7 positions match TRBD1. The germline V gene encodes CDR1 SEHNR and CDR2 FQNEAQ (reference sequence). The CDR3 has 14 residues. V shed 5 bases and J 8 bases; nucleotides not matched to a gene: 8. Here the CDR3 reads CASSAGTEDEKLFF. The DNA of the CDR3 is TGTGCCAGCAGCGCCGGGACAGAAGACGAAAAACTGTTTTTT.

V is TRBV10-3 and J is TRBJ2-7; 7 positions agree with TRBD1. The germline CDR1 and CDR2 sequences are ENHRY and SYGVKD. V shed 10 bases, J shed 2 bases, and the junction held 8 bases outside the gene matches. CDR3 length: 13 residues. CDR3 DNA sequence: TGTGCCACTAAACAGGGGCTTCCCTACGAGCAGTACTTC. Encoded protein: CATKQGLPYEQYF.

The rearrangement uses TRBV5-4 and TRBJ2-1, with a tentative D call TRBD1 (5 bases). The length of the CDR3 is 12 residues. V was cut by 4 bases and J by 7 bases, with 9 bases left in between. Germline lookup yields CDR1 SGHNT and CDR2 YYREEE (reference sequence). CDR3 in DNA: TGTGCCAGCAGCCTCAACAGGAATGAGCAGTTCTTC. Protein product: CASSLNRNEQFF.

The rearrangement uses TRBV5-8 and TRBJ2-1, with 8 bases identical to TRBD2. Germline V gene lookup returns CDR1 SGHTS and CDR2 YDEGEE. Trimming removed 4 bases from V and 7 bases from J; junction bases left unmatched: 13. The CDR3 sequence is 16 residues long. CDR3: CASSPSSSGISNEQFF. The CDR3 DNA reads TGTGCCAGCAGCCCTTCGAGTAGCGGGATAAGTAATGAGCAGTTCTTC.